This TCR beta chain was sequenced for a study of blood T cell repertoires in COVID-19. Only a few counts were recorded for this clone. V lost 1 base to trimming and J lost 2 bases, with 11 bases between them. There are 15 residues in the CDR3. Germline CDR1 SGHDN, CDR2 FVKESK. In the original processing: Amplification with reference gene primers provided the estimates of nucleated cell counts. Only in-frame clones appear in the TCRdb table, and some are missing; sequencing was by immunoSEQ multiplex PCR. V and J calls and clone size are copied from that table; D and trimming were computed from the DNA. The sample lists tens of thousands of clones, 80% to 90% occurring once.

The TCR originated in an elderly woman with acute or convalescent COVID-19. Material: peripheral blood. The V gene is TRBV14, the J gene TRBJ1-2; D perhaps matches TRBD1 (5 bases). The CDR3 region is CASSQVQGWNYGYTF. The CDR3 bases are TGTGCCAGCAGCCAAGTCCAGGGCTGGAACTATGGCTACACCTTC.